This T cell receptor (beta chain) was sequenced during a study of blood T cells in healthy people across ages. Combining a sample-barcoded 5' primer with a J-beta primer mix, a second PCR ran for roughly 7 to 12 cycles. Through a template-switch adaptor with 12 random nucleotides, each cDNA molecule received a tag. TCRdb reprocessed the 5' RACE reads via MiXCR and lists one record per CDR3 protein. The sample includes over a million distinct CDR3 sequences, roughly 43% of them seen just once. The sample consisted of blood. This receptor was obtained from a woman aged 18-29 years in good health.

The CDR3 DNA reads TGTGCCAGCATTGACAGGGTCGGTAGCAATCAGCCCCAGCATTTT. This encodes CASIDRVGSNQPQHF. The rearrangement uses TRBV6-6 and TRBJ1-5; TRBD1 matches 7 bases. The CDR3 spans 15 residues. Germline loops: CDR1 MNHNY, CDR2 SVGAGI (reference sequence). The J segment lost 0 bases and the V segment lost 7 bases, leaving 6 bases of the junction unmatched.